This TCR beta chain emerged from a study of cytomegalovirus exposure and HLA in healthy donors. A note on this clone: Its antigen is currently unknown.

13 Jbeta primers and 60 Vbeta primers were used for the PCR. Sequenced by immunoSEQ multiplex PCR; TCRdb stores in-frame clones only, minus some. This sample has 150,000 to 250,000 clones, with 85% found just once. Between the trimmed V and J ends, which lost 7 bases and 3 bases, there was a span of 16 bases. CDR1 is LNHDA, CDR2 SQIVND, per germline (reference sequence). The CDR3 contains 14 residues. Study outcomes and limitations: In vitro confirmation showed a few CMV-associated chains to be CMV antigen specific.

Material: PBMCs. The receptor was derived from a woman aged 45-65 years in good health and CMV-seronegative. The chain uses TRBV19 and TRBJ2-7; tentative D call: TRBD2 (6 bases). This CDR3 reads CASKAWGEHYEQYF. DNA for the CDR3: TGTGCCAGTAAGGCGTGGGGGGAGCACTACGAGCAGTACTTC.